The source of this T cell receptor (beta chain) is a study of blood T cell repertoires in COVID-19. On the study more broadly: The United States, Italy and Spain supplied acute and convalescent COVID-19 samples. Nucleic acid was either cDNA or gDNA, and it came from T cells, B-cell-depleted T cells, or PBMCs.

CDR3 size: 15 residues. Germline V gene sequence: CDR1 KGHSH, CDR2 LQKENI. V was clipped by 2 bases and J by 2 bases; unmatched bases: 5. Sequenced by immunoSEQ multiplex PCR; TCRdb stores in-frame clones only, minus some. The sample consists of more than 100,000 clones, 70% to 90% of them appearing once. The sequenced sample consisted of peripheral blood. This receptor was taken from a human donor in a cohort sampled during active COVID-19. The chain joins TRBV18 to TRBJ2-5; 7 nucleotides align to TRBD2. The DNA for the CDR3 is TGTGCCAGCTCACCAACCCTAGCGGTACAAGAGACCCAGTACTTC. This sequence encodes CASSPTLAVQETQYF.